Detailed here is one T cell receptor beta chain. The entry originates in a study of blood T cell repertoires in COVID-19. TCRdb keeps only in-frame clones here, not all; method: immunoSEQ multiplex PCR. The repertoire includes under 450,000 clones, roughly 88% of them detected once, and 10% to 15% sits in the top ten. V lost 0 bases to trimming and J lost 2 bases, with 8 bases between them. This CDR3 region has 16 residues. Germline V gives CDR1 LNHNV, CDR2 YYDKDF (reference sequence). This sequence joins TRBV15 and TRBJ2-6; D not resolved. Specimen: peripheral blood. The source of this sequence is a woman between 45 and 65 years old with COVID-19, enrolled during active disease. The CDR3 DNA reads as TGTGCCACCAGCAGAGATCCCCAGGCTGGGGCCAACGTCCTGACTTTC. Translation: CATSRDPQAGANVLTF.